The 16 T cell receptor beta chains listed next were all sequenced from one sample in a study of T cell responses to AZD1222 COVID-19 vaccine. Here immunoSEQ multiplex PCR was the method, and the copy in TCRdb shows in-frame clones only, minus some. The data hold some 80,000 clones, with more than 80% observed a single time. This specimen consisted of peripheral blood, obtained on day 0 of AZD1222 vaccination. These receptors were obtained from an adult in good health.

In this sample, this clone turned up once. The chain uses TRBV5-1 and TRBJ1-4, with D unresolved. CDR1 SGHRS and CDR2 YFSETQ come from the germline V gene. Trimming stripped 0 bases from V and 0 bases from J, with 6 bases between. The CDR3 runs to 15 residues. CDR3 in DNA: TGCGCCAGCAGCTTGGTAGGGTCAACTAATGAAAAACTGTTTTTT. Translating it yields CASSLVGSTNEKLFF. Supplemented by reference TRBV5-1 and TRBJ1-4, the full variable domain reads KAGVTQTPRYLIKTRGQQVTLSCSPISGHRSVSWYQQTPGQGLQFLFEYFSETQRNKGNFPGRFSGRQFSNSRSEMNVSTLELGDSALYLCASSLVGSTNEKLFFGSGTQLSVL.

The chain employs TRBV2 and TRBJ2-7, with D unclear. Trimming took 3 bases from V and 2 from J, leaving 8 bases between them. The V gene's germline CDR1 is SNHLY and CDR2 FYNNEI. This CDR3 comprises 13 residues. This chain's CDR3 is CASSDPTTYEQYF. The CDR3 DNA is TGTGCCAGCAGTGATCCCACTACCTACGAGCAGTACTTC.

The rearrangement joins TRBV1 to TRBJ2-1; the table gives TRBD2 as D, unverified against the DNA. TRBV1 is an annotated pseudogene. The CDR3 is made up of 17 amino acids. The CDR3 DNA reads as TGCACCAGCAGCCAGGAACATCTAGCGGGGGGTTACAATGAGCAGTTCTTC. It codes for CTSSQEHLAGGYNEQFF.

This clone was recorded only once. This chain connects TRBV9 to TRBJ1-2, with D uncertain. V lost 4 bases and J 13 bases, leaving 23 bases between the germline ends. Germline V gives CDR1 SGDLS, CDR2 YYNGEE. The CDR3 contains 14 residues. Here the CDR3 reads CASSPETGRPSPTF. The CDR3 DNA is TGTGCCAGCAGCCCCGAAACCGGACGGCCCAGTCCCACCTTC.

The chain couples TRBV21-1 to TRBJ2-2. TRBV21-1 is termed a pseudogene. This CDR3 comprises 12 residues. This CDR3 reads CASRLGTGELFF. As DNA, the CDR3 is TGTGCCAGCCGCTTAGGCACCGGGGAGCTGTTTTTT.

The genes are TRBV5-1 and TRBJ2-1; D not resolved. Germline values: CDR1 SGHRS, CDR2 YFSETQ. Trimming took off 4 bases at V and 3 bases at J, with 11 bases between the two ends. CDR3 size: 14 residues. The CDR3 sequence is CASSPPGSYNEQFF. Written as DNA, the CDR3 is TGCGCCAGCAGCCCCCCGGGCAGCTACAATGAGCAGTTCTTC.

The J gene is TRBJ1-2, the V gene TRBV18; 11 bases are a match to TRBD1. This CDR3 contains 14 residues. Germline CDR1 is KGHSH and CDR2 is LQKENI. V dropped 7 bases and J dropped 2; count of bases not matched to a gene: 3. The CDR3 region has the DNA TGTGCCAGCTACCGGGACAGGGGGAACTATGGCTACACCTTC. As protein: CASYRDRGNYGYTF.

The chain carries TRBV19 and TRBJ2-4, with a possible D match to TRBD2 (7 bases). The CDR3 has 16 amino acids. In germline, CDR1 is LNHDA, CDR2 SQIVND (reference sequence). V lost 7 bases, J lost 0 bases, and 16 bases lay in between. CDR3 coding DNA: TGTGCCAGTACCAGAGGGGGGGGCCTAGCCAAAAACATTCAGTACTTC. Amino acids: CASTRGGGLAKNIQYF.

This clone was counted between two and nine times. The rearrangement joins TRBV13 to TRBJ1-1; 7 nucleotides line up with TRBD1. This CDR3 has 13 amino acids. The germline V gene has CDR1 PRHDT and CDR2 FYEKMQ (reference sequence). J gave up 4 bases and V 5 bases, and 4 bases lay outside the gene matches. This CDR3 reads CASSHSGGTEAFF. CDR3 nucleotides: TGTGCCAGCAGCCATTCAGGGGGCACTGAAGCTTTCTTT. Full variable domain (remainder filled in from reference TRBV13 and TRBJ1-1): AAGVIQSPRHLIKEKRETATLKCYPIPRHDTVYWYQQGPGQDPQFLISFYEKMQSDKGSIPDRFSAQQFSDYHSELNMSSLELGDSALYFCASSHSGGTEAFFGQGTRLTVV.

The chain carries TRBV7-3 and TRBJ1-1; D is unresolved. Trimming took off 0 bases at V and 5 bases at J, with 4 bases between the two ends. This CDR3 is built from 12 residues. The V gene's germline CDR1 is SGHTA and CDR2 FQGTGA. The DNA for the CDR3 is TGTGCCAGCAGCTTAACGGGGACTGAAGCTTTCTTT. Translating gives CASSLTGTEAFF.

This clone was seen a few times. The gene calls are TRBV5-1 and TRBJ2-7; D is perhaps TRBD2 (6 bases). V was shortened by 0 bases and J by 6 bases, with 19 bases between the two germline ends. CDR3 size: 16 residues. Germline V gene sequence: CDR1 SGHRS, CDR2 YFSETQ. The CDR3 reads CASSLDGVSGWREQYF. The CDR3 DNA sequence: TGCGCCAGCAGCTTGGATGGCGTTAGCGGTTGGCGCGAGCAGTACTTC. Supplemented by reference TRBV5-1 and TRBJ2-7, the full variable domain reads KAGVTQTPRYLIKTRGQQVTLSCSPISGHRSVSWYQQTPGQGLQFLFEYFSETQRNKGNFPGRFSGRQFSNSRSEMNVSTLELGDSALYLCASSLDGVSGWREQYFGPGTRLTVT.

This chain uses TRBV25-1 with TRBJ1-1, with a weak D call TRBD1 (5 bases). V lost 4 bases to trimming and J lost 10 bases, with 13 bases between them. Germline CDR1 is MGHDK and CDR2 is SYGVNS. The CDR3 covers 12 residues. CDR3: CASSGDRKGAFF. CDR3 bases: TGTGCCAGCAGTGGGGACCGTAAGGGAGCTTTCTTT.

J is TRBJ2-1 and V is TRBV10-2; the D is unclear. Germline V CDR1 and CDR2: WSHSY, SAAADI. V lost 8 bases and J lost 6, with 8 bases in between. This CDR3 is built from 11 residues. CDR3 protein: CASDGGNEQFF. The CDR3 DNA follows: TGCGCCAGCGACGGCGGCAATGAGCAGTTCTTC.

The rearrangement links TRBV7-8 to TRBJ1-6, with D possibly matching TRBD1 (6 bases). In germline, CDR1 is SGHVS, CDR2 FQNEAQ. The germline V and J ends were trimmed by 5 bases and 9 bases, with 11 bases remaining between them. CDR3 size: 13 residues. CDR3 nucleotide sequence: TGTGCCAGCAGCCCCGGAGGGGGTTCACCCCTCCACTTT. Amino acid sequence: CASSPGGGSPLHF.

Here the CDR3 reads CASSPTGAGGETQYF. In DNA form, the CDR3 reads TGTGCCAGCAGCCCGACAGGGGCGGGCGGCGAGACCCAGTACTTC. The gene calls are TRBV3-1 (or the pseudogene TRBV3-2) and TRBJ2-5, with 8 bases lining up with TRBD1. The CDR3 is 15 amino acids. Germline trimming cut 4 bases from V and 5 bases from J; bases unmatched to any gene: 9. CDR1 is LGHDT, CDR2 YNNKEL, per germline (reference sequence).

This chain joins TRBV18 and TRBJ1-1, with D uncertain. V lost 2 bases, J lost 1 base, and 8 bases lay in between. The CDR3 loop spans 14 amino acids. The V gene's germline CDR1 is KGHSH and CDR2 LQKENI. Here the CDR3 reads CASSPSAGNTEAFF. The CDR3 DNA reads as TGTGCCAGCTCACCAAGTGCCGGGAACACTGAAGCTTTCTTT. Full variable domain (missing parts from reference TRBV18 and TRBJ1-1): NAGVMQNPRHLVRRRGQEARLRCSPMKGHSHVYWYRQLPEEGLKFMVYLQKENIIDESGMPKERFSAEFPKEGPSILRIQQVVRGDSAAYFCASSPSAGNTEAFFGQGTRLTVV.